This TCR beta chain derives from a study of T cell responses to AZD1222 COVID-19 vaccine. The wider study: Second-dose intervals of approximately 4 or approximately 12 weeks were pooled. Study observations and caveats: A reported finding is that nearly half of spike-specific TCRs target unmutated variant regions. Only a handful of AZD1222 recipients, more than five in all, had baseline seropositivity.

The CDR3 extends over 14 amino acids. The germline gives CDR1 MDHEN, CDR2 SYDVKM. Trimming took 5 bases from V and 12 from J, leaving 17 bases between them. TCRdb's copy holds only in-frame clones and misses some; the assay was immunoSEQ multiplex PCR. The sample consists of more than 150,000 clones, about nine tenths of them appearing once. In regard to this clone: What it recognizes is unknown.

Sequences were derived from peripheral blood, sampled on day 0 of AZD1222 vaccination. The TCR originated in an adult in good health. This sequence joins TRBV28 and TRBJ1-6; D may be TRBD1 (5 bases). The CDR3 nucleotides are TGTGCCAGCAGTCCCCTGGGCGGGGCTGAACCCCTCCACTTT. As protein: CASSPLGGAEPLHF.